Listed below are T cell receptor beta chains from one sample, sequenced in a study of blood T cell repertoires in COVID-19. The method was immunoSEQ multiplex PCR; TCRdb's version includes in-frame clones alone and lacks a portion of them. The repertoire holds around 190,000 clones, around 75% seen once, with approximately 6% in the top ten. The source material was peripheral blood. The receptors were gathered from a woman aged 40 to 50 with COVID-19, enrolled during active disease. Each CDR3 is given with its conserved first and last residue. D genes are given only for firm matches. Rows may omit the clone size; those that give it use once, few, many or a size class.

size,J,D,V,CDR3,DNA
-,TRBJ1-1,TRBD1,TRBV4-1,CASSNLGGTAYAEAFF,TGCGCCAGCAGCAACCTAGGAGGGACAGCTTACGCTGAAGCTTTCTTT
few,TRBJ1-2,-,TRBV4-1,CASRRQGVSGYTF,TGCGCCAGCAGGAGGCAGGGTGTGAGTGGCTACACCTTC
-,TRBJ2-7,TRBD2,TRBV9,CASSVGGVAGGEQYF,TGTGCCAGCAGCGTAGGGGGGGTAGCGGGAGGCGAGCAGTACTTC
-,TRBJ2-5,TRBD1,TRBV7-8,CASSLAWGQAQVETQYF,TGTGCCAGCAGCTTAGCCTGGGGACAGGCTCAAGTGGAGACCCAGTACTTC
-,TRBJ2-2,-,TRBV18,CASSPLWRERANRTGELFF,TGTGCCAGCTCACCACTCTGGCGGGAACGGGCCAATCGCACCGGGGAGCTGTTTTTT
-,TRBJ2-3,-,TRBV14,CASSQEGSYTDTQYF,TGTGCCAGCAGCCAAGAGGGCAGCTACACAGATACGCAGTATTTT
-,TRBJ1-1,TRBD1,TRBV11-3,CASSLNAVGTGGVSEAFF,TGTGCCAGCAGCTTAAACGCGGTAGGGACAGGGGGCGTGAGTGAAGCTTTCTTT
-,TRBJ2-1,TRBD1,TRBV6-5,CASSYRDRVREQFF,TGTGCCAGCAGTTACCGGGACAGGGTTAGAGAGCAGTTCTTC
-,TRBJ1-5,-,TRBV30,CAWRGGVNQPQHF,TGTGCCTGGAGAGGAGGGGTTAATCAGCCCCAGCATTTT
once,TRBJ2-2,-,TRBV5-4,CASRRTVSNTGELFF,TGTGCCAGCAGACGGACTGTTTCAAACACCGGGGAGCTGTTTTTT
-,TRBJ2-1,TRBD2,TRBV6-5,CASTTLAGPYNEQFF,TGTGCCAGCACCACACTAGCGGGGCCGTACAATGAGCAGTTCTTC
-,TRBJ1-2,-,TRBV3-1/TRBV3-2,CASSQDTAYYGYTF,TGTGCCAGCAGCCAAGATACAGCCTACTATGGCTACACCTTC
-,TRBJ1-2,TRBD1,TRBV7-2,CASSSRTGGLYGYTF,TGTGCCAGCAGCTCAAGGACAGGGGGCCTCTATGGCTACACCTTC
-,TRBJ2-7,-,TRBV6-6,CASAPAGRYEQYF,TGTGCCAGCGCTCCCGCGGGGCGATACGAGCAGTACTTC
once,TRBJ1-4,-,TRBV5-8,CASSSHAREKLFF,TGTGCCAGCAGCTCCCACGCGAGGGAAAAACTGTTTTTT
-,TRBJ1-2,TRBD1,TRBV6-5,CASSGQAVNYGYTF,TGTGCCAGCAGCGGACAGGCGGTTAACTATGGCTACACCTTC
-,TRBJ1-5,-,TRBV5-1,CASSPTGQINQPQHF,TGCGCCAGCAGCCCCACCGGACAGATCAATCAGCCCCAGCATTTT
-,TRBJ1-6,-,TRBV7-6,CASSLDTGSSSPLHF,TGTGCCAGCAGCTTAGATACAGGGTCGTCTTCACCCCTCCACTTT
-,TRBJ2-7,TRBD1,TRBV5-1,CASSPGWTGTGDPYEQYF,TGCGCCAGCAGCCCTGGATGGACCGGGACAGGGGACCCCTACGAGCAGTACTTC
few,TRBJ1-3,-,TRBV6-5,CASSRAGGNTIYF,TGTGCCAGCAGCCGCGCGGGGGGAAACACCATATATTTT
-,TRBJ2-5,-,TRBV2,CASSERRGGETQYF,TGTGCCAGCAGTGAGCGCCGGGGTGGAGAGACCCAGTACTTC
-,TRBJ2-6,TRBD1,TRBV19,CASRLPGQSSSGANVLTF,TGTGCCAGTAGACTACCGGGACAGTCGAGCTCTGGGGCCAACGTCCTGACTTTC
-,TRBJ2-4,-,TRBV18,CASSPTVAKNIQYF,TGTGCCAGCTCACCAACAGTAGCCAAAAACATTCAGTACTTC
-,TRBJ2-1,-,TRBV24-1,CATSDSRRGAIHNEQFF,TGTGCCACCAGTGACTCAAGGCGTGGGGCCATCCACAATGAGCAGTTCTTC
-,TRBJ2-1,TRBD2,TRBV3-1/TRBV3-2,CASSRSGRAQEQFF,TGTGCCAGCAGCCGCAGCGGGAGGGCCCAGGAGCAGTTCTTC
-,TRBJ1-1,TRBD1,TRBV19,CASIQGAMNTEAFF,TGTGCCAGTATCCAGGGGGCGATGAACACTGAAGCTTTCTTT
-,TRBJ2-1,-,TRBV29-1,CSVGGETDDSYNEQFF,TGCAGCGTCGGGGGAGAAACAGATGATTCCTACAATGAGCAGTTCTTC
-,TRBJ2-1,-,TRBV3-1/TRBV3-2,CASSQSAFAYNEQFF,TGTGCCAGCAGCCAATCCGCGTTTGCATACAATGAGCAGTTCTTC
-,TRBJ2-7,TRBD1,TRBV5-1,CASSGTGGPYEQYF,TGCGCCAGCAGCGGAACAGGGGGCCCCTACGAGCAGTACTTC
-,TRBJ1-3,-,TRBV5-4,CASSPGMFSGNTIYF,TGTGCCAGCAGCCCCGGGATGTTCTCTGGAAACACCATATATTTT
once,TRBJ2-2,-,TRBV7-2,CASSWSQLGTGELFF,TGTGCCAGCAGCTGGAGCCAGTTAGGAACCGGGGAGCTGTTTTTT
-,TRBJ1-1,-,TRBV7-9,CASSLGSTEAFF,TGTGCCAGCAGCCTAGGGAGCACTGAAGCTTTCTTT
-,TRBJ2-3,TRBD1,TRBV7-3,CASSFRQGQGTQYF,TGTGCCAGCAGCTTCAGACAGGGACAAGGTACGCAGTATTTT
-,TRBJ2-4,TRBD2,TRBV11-2,CASSLDSGGGQNIQYF,TGTGCCAGCAGCTTAGATAGCGGGGGGGGACAAAACATTCAGTACTTC
-,TRBJ2-7,-,TRBV21-1,CASSKDRDYEQYF,TGTGCCAGCAGCAAAGATCGGGACTACGAGCAGTACTTC
-,TRBJ2-7,TRBD1,TRBV6-5,CASRLQGMAVYEQYF,TGTGCCAGCAGGCTACAGGGGATGGCGGTCTACGAGCAGTACTTC
-,TRBJ2-3,-,TRBV3-1/TRBV3-2,CASSQDGQACSTDTQYF,TGTGCCAGCAGCCAAGATGGTCAGGCCTGCAGCACAGATACGCAGTATTTT
-,TRBJ1-2,-,TRBV9,CASQKVAGGYTF,TGTGCCAGCCAGAAGGTCGCAGGGGGCTACACCTTC
-,TRBJ1-5,-,TRBV7-9,CASSLASSNQPQHF,TGTGCCAGCAGCTTAGCCTCCAGCAATCAGCCCCAGCATTTT
-,TRBJ2-7,-,TRBV13,CASSPTGTSFEQYF,TGTGCCAGCAGCCCGACCGGGACAAGCTTCGAGCAGTACTTC
-,TRBJ1-2,TRBD1,TRBV7-2,CASSSSQGYYGYTF,TGTGCCAGCAGCTCCTCACAGGGGTACTATGGCTACACCTTC
-,TRBJ2-1,-,TRBV3-1/TRBV3-2,CASSLEEFYNEQFF,TGTGCCAGCAGCCTGGAGGAATTCTACAATGAGCAGTTCTTC
-,TRBJ1-2,-,TRBV4-3,CASSLTGSAAYGYTF,TGCGCCAGCAGCCTTACAGGCAGCGCCGCCTATGGCTACACCTTC
-,TRBJ2-1,TRBD2,TRBV28,CASSLGLAGNEQFF,TGTGCCAGCAGTTTGGGACTAGCGGGCAATGAGCAGTTCTTC
-,TRBJ2-3,TRBD2,TRBV3-1/TRBV3-2,CASSHSGGGTDTQYF,TGTGCCAGCAGCCATAGCGGGGGCGGGACAGATACGCAGTATTTT
once,TRBJ1-1,-,TRBV5-1,CASSSEGGNTEAFF,TGCGCCAGCAGTAGTGAGGGAGGGAACACTGAAGCTTTCTTT
-,TRBJ1-1,-,TRBV6-5,CASSYSGREAFF,TGTGCCAGCAGTTACTCTGGGAGGGAAGCTTTCTTT
-,TRBJ2-1,TRBD2,TRBV13,CASSRGGWAVNEQFF,TGTGCCAGCAGCCGCGGGGGATGGGCGGTCAATGAGCAGTTCTTC